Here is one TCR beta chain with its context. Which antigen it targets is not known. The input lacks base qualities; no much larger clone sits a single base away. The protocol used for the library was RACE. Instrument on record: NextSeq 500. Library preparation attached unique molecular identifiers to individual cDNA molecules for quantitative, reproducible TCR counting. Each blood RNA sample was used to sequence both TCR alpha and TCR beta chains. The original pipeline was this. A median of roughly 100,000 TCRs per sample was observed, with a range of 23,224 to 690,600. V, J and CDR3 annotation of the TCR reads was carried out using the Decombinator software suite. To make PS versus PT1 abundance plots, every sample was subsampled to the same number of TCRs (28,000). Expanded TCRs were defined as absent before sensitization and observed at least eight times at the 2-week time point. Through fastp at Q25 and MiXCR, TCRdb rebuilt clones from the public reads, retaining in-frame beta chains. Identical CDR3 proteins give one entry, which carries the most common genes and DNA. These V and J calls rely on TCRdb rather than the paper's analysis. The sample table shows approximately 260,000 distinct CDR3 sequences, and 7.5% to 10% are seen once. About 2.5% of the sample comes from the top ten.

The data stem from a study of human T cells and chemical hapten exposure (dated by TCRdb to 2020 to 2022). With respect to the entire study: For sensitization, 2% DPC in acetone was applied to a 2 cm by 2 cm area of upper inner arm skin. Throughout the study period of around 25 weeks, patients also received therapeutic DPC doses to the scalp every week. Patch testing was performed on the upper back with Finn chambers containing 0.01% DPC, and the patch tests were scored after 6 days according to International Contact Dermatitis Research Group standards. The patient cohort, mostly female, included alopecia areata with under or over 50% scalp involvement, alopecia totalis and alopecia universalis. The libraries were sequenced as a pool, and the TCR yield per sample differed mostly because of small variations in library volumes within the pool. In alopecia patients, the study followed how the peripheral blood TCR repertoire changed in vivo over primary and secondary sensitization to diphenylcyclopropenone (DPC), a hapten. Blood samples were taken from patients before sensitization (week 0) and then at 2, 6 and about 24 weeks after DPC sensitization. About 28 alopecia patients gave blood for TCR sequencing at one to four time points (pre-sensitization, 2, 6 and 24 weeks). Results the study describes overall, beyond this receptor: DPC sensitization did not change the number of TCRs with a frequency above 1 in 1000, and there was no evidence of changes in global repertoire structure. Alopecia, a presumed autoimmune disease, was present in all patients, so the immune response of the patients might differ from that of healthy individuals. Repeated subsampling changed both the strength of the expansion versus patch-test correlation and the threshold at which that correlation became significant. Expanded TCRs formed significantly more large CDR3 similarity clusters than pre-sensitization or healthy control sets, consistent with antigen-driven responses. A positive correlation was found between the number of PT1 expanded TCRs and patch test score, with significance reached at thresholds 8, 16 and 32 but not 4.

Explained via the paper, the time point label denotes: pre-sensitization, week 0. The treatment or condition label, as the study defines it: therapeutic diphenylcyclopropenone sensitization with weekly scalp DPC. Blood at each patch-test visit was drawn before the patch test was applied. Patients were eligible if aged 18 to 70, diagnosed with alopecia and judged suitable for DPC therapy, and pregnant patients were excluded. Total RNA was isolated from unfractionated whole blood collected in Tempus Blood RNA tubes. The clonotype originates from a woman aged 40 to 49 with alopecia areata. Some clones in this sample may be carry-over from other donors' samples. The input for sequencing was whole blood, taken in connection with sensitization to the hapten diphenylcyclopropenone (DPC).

The CDR3 amino acid sequence is: CASSQDSRSSYNEQFF. The sequenced DNA: TGCGCCAGCAGCCAAGATAGCAGAAGCTCCTACAATGAGCAGTTCTTC. The rearrangement combines TRBV4-3 with TRBJ2-1, with the D gene uncertain. Cut back by 0 bases and 0 bases, the V and J ends lie 9 bases apart. Via the germline V gene, CDR1 is LGHNA and CDR2 YSLEER. The CDR3 has 16 amino acids, counting the end cysteine and phenylalanine. Of all the DNA, just the CDR3 is kept, 48 bases in frame from base 1.